The next 9 T cell receptor beta chains were all read from a single sample in a study of OX40 agonist ivuxolimab in advanced cancers. Only in-frame clones appear in the TCRdb table, and some are missing; sequencing was by immunoSEQ multiplex PCR. The top ten hold 0.7% to 0.9% of the sample, which has tens of thousands of clones, around nine tenths seen once. This specimen was CD4+ or CD8+ T cells sorted from blood, taken in a trial of the OX40 agonist ivuxolimab. Source of these receptors: an adult with an advanced solid tumor such as melanoma, head and neck, liver or kidney cancer.

This sequence joins TRBV15 and TRBJ2-5; D might be TRBD2 (7 bases). Between the trimmed V and J ends, which lost 3 bases and 5 bases, there was a span of 16 bases. Germline V gene data show CDR1 as LNHNV and CDR2 as YYDKDF (reference sequence). CDR3 length: 15 residues. This CDR3 reads CATSSPWGGLETQYF. The CDR3 DNA follows: TGTGCCACCAGCAGCCCATGGGGGGGCTTGGAGACCCAGTACTTC.

The gene calls are TRBV30 and TRBJ2-2; D uncertain. CDR3 length equals 13 residues. Germline CDR1 and CDR2: GTSNPN and SVGIG (reference sequence). The V end lost 8 bases, the J end lost 1 base, and 11 bases lay between the germline ends. Written as DNA, the CDR3 is TGTGCCGGTTCAGAGTGGAACACCGGGGAGCTGTTTTTT. It specifies CAGSEWNTGELFF.

The chain combines TRBV5-8 with TRBJ1-1; D is undetermined. V lost 0 bases to trimming and J lost 5 bases, with 5 bases between them. This CDR3 has 12 residues. Germline V gene lookup returns CDR1 SGHTS and CDR2 YDEGEE. The CDR3 DNA reads as TGTGCCAGCAGCTTGGTGGCGACTGAAGCTTTCTTT. Its translation: CASSLVATEAFF. The complete variable domain, with remaining parts taken from reference TRBV5-8 and TRBJ1-1, reads EAGVTQSPTHLIKTRGQQATLRCSPISGHTSVYWYQQALGLGLQFLLWYDEGEERNRGNFPPRFSGRQFPNYSSELNVNALELEDSALYLCASSLVATEAFFGQGTRLTVV.

The J gene is TRBJ1-5, the V gene TRBV7-9, with D possibly TRBD1 on 5 matching bases. The V gene's germline CDR1 is SEHNR and CDR2 FQNEAQ (reference sequence). There are 14 residues in the CDR3. V was pared by 4 bases and J by 0 bases, with 7 bases between. CDR3: CASSWGDSNQPQHF. In nucleotides, the CDR3 is TGTGCCAGCAGCTGGGGGGATAGCAATCAGCCCCAGCATTTT.

This clone was detected only once. This sequence joins TRBV30 and TRBJ1-4; D is uncertain. The CDR3 contains 13 residues. Per the germline V gene, CDR1 is GTSNPN and CDR2 is SVGIG (reference sequence). V was shortened by 8 bases and J by 3 bases, with 13 bases between the two germline ends. CDR3: CALLGSANEKLFF. The CDR3 bases are TGTGCCCTCCTTGGGTCAGCTAATGAAAAACTGTTTTTT.

The J gene is TRBJ1-6, the V gene TRBV2, with D perhaps TRBD1 (5 bases). V lost 8 bases, J lost 6 bases, and 20 bases lay in between. The CDR3 loop spans 16 amino acids. Germline CDR1 is SNHLY and CDR2 is FYNNEI. CDR3 sequence: CASGGVGASANSPLHF. CDR3 DNA: TGTGCCAGCGGCGGGGTTGGGGCTTCCGCTAATTCACCCCTCCACTTT. The variable domain in full, completed from reference TRBV2 and TRBJ1-6, reads EPEVTQTPSHQVTQMGQEVILRCVPISNHLYFYWYRQILGQKVEFLVSFYNNEISEKSEIFDDQFSVERPDGSNFTLKIRSTKLEDSAMYFCASGGVGASANSPLHFGNGTRLTVT.

The chain recombines TRBV27 with TRBJ1-5, with D hard to call. Looked up from germline, CDR1 is MNHEY and CDR2 is SMNVEV (reference sequence). Trimming left V 2 bases short and J 3 bases short, with 11 bases between. CDR3 length: 15 residues. The CDR3 sequence: CASSLVASYNQPQHF. CDR3 nucleotides: TGTGCCAGCAGTTTAGTGGCGAGCTACAATCAGCCCCAGCATTTT.

J is TRBJ2-1 and V is TRBV9, with 8 bases lining up with TRBD2. The CDR3 runs to 15 residues. Trimming cost V 0 bases and J 3 bases; bases outside gene matches: 2. Germline V lookup: CDR1 SGDLS, CDR2 YYNGEE. The chain's CDR3 is CASSVALAGYNEQFF. The CDR3 DNA reads as TGTGCCAGCAGCGTAGCTCTAGCGGGCTACAATGAGCAGTTCTTC.

The J gene is TRBJ2-6, the V gene TRBV7-8; unclear D gene. Trimming shortened V by 1 base and J by 0 bases, and 7 bases separated the two germline ends. Looked up from germline, CDR1 is SGHVS and CDR2 is FQNEAQ. The CDR3 sequence is 16 residues long. The CDR3 sequence is CASSLGPYSGANVLTF. The CDR3 region has the DNA TGTGCCAGCAGCTTAGGGCCATACTCTGGGGCCAACGTCCTGACTTTC.